These 12 T cell receptor beta chains originate from one sample sequenced in a study of blood T cell repertoires in COVID-19. Sequenced by immunoSEQ multiplex PCR; TCRdb stores in-frame clones only, minus some. The sample lists tens of thousands of clones, 75% occurring once. The sequencing input was peripheral blood. These receptors all stem from a man aged 70 or older with acute or convalescent COVID-19.

This clone was found many times. V and J are TRBV25-1 and TRBJ2-2; 12 bases fit TRBD2. The CDR3 has 18 residues. The germline V gene encodes CDR1 MGHDK and CDR2 SYGVNS. The ends lost 3 bases at V and 3 bases at J; junction bases unmatched: 8. The CDR3 DNA reads as TGTGCCAGCAGTGAGTACGGACTAGCGGGACGGCACACCGGGGAGCTGTTTTTT. Amino acids: CASSEYGLAGRHTGELFF.

This clone was detected a few times. The chain carries TRBV12-3 or TRBV12-4 and TRBJ1-1, with a tentative D call TRBD1 (5 bases). The CDR3 runs to 12 residues. V was pared by 7 bases and J by 8 bases, with 14 bases between. As DNA, the CDR3 is TGTGCCAGCACCCCCTACAGGACAGAAGCTTTCTTT. This codes for CASTPYRTEAFF.

The chain combines TRBV20-1 with TRBJ2-1, with a weak D call TRBD2 (6 bases). Trimming cost V 5 bases and J 10 bases, with 12 bases left between them. CDR3 length: 11 amino acids. From germline, CDR1 is DFQATT and CDR2 SNEGSKA (reference sequence). CDR3 DNA: TGCAGTGCTGGGCTGCGGGAAGAGCAGTTCTTC. Its translation: CSAGLREEQFF.

The genes are TRBV7-2 and TRBJ1-1; possible D gene TRBD1, 6 bases. The CDR3 is 14 amino acids. The germline V gene encodes CDR1 SGHTA and CDR2 FQGNSA. V was clipped by 5 bases and J by 0 bases, with 10 bases between them. For the CDR3, the DNA is TGTGCCAGCAGCCCGGACAGCCTGAACACTGAAGCTTTCTTT. Its protein product is CASSPDSLNTEAFF.

V and J are TRBV21-1 and TRBJ2-6; no DNA check was done on the table's D call, TRBD2. TRBV21-1 is a pseudogene segment. The CDR3 totals 17 residues. CDR3 loop: CASSKEFREAGANVLTF. The CDR3 DNA reads as TGTGCCAGCAGCAAAGAATTCCGGGAAGCTGGGGCCAACGTCCTGACTTTC.

This clone showed up just a few times. The chain has TRBV6-1 and TRBJ2-3; no clear D gene. The CDR3 consists of 14 residues. CDR1 is MNHNS, CDR2 SASEGT, per germline. The V and J ends lost 0 bases and 4 bases respectively, with 8 bases between them. CDR3 amino acids: CASSEAPGPDTQYF. The DNA of the CDR3 is TGTGCCAGCAGTGAAGCACCCGGTCCAGATACGCAGTATTTT.

The chain couples TRBV19 to TRBJ1-1; weak D call: TRBD1 (5 bases). The CDR3 totals 14 residues. V was clipped by 7 bases and J by 1 base, with 13 bases between them. Germline values: CDR1 LNHDA, CDR2 SQIVND (reference sequence). The CDR3 loop is CASTQMGPNTEAFF. In DNA, the CDR3 is TGTGCCAGTACCCAGATGGGGCCGAACACTGAAGCTTTCTTT.

The V call is TRBV19, the J call TRBJ1-1; 8 positions match TRBD1. With V trimmed by 3 bases and J by 5 bases, 5 bases remained unmatched. Germline V gene data show CDR1 as LNHDA and CDR2 as SQIVND (reference sequence). There are 14 residues in the CDR3. The CDR3 DNA reads as TGTGCCAGTAGTATTCAGGGGGCGGATACTGAAGCTTTCTTT. As protein: CASSIQGADTEAFF.

A single count supports this clone. The gene calls are TRBV4-1 and TRBJ2-7; possible D gene TRBD1, 5 bases. This CDR3 contains 14 residues. Germline lookup yields CDR1 MGHRA and CDR2 YSYEKL. V shed 4 bases and J shed 3 bases, with 13 bases lying between them. The CDR3 DNA is TGCGCCAGCAGCCCCCGTGGGGCGAACTACGAGCAGTACTTC. Translation: CASSPRGANYEQYF.

This clone was seen only a few times. The chain recombines TRBV15 with TRBJ2-3; unclear D gene. V lost 0 bases, J lost 6 bases, and 7 bases lay in between. The germline gives CDR1 LNHNV, CDR2 YYDKDF (reference sequence). CDR3 length: 13 amino acids. The CDR3 reads CATSRDNGDTQYF. For the CDR3, the DNA is TGTGCCACCAGCAGAGATAACGGGGATACGCAGTATTTT.

This clone was detected only a few times. At one end the junction does not follow the germline gene, possibly because of a read error. The V gene is TRBV11-2, the J gene TRBJ2-1; TRBD2 aligns across 10 bases. The CDR3 sequence is 10 residues long. Germline CDR1 and CDR2: SGHAT and FQNNGV. DNA for the CDR3: TGTGCCAGCAGCTCGGGACTAGCGATCTTC. It encodes CASSSGLAIF.

DNA of the CDR3: TGTGCCACCAGTGACTCCGGGACACTGCCTTCCTCCAGGGAGCTGTTTTTT. Its translation: CATSDSGTLPSSRELFF. This chain joins TRBV24-1 and TRBJ2-2, with D possibly being TRBD1 (6 bases). V dropped 4 bases and J dropped 9 bases, with 23 bases sitting between them. Germline V lookup: CDR1 KGHDR, CDR2 SFDVKD. CDR3 length equals 17 residues.